The next 21 T cell receptor beta chains were all read from a single sample in a study of identical twins. TCRdb processed the 5' RACE reads anew with MiXCR; each CDR3 protein has one entry. This sample has around 450,000 distinct CDR3 sequences, with 12% to 15% found just once. These same data were also listed under a study on yellow fever vaccine responses in identical twins.

The material sequenced was CD4+ T cells sorted from blood. These receptor sequences come from a woman aged 18-29 years in good health.

The sample holds many counts of this clonotype. The chain combines TRBV7-9 with TRBJ1-4; 9 nucleotides match TRBD1. Looked up from germline, CDR1 is SEHNR and CDR2 is FQNEAQ (reference sequence). This CDR3 is 14 amino acids long. V shed 5 bases and J 6 bases; nucleotides not matched to a gene: 4. Here the CDR3 DNA reads TGTGCCAGCAGCCTGGGACAGGGTGATGAAAAACTGTTTTTT. Its translation: CASSLGQGDEKLFF.

This clonotype was recorded a few times. The chain uses TRBV28 and TRBJ2-3, with 7 nucleotides matching TRBD2. The CDR3 is made up of 16 amino acids. The germline V gene has CDR1 MDHEN and CDR2 SYDVKM. The V segment lost 6 bases and the J segment 6 bases; nucleotides outside the gene matches: 15. The DNA for the CDR3 is TGTGCCAGCAGCACCCGAAAACGGGACTACCGGGATACGCAGTATTTT. It is translated as CASSTRKRDYRDTQYF.

The rearrangement uses TRBV27 and TRBJ2-6; D remains unclear. CDR1 is MNHEY, CDR2 SMNVEV, per germline (reference sequence). V lost 2 bases, J lost 3 bases, and 11 bases lay in between. This CDR3 is built from 16 residues. The CDR3 sequence: CASSLTPRSGANVLTF. CDR3 nucleotide sequence: TGTGCCAGCAGTTTAACTCCGAGGAGTGGGGCCAACGTCCTGACTTTC.

The chain uses TRBV28 and TRBJ2-5, with TRBD2 matching over 9 bases. The germline V gene has CDR1 MDHEN and CDR2 SYDVKM. The CDR3 runs 12 residues. Losses at the gene ends were 10 bases for V and 4 bases for J; bases not matched to a gene: 4. CDR3 residues: CATAGGIETQYF. The CDR3 nucleotides are TGTGCCACCGCGGGGGGGATAGAGACCCAGTACTTC.

This clonotype has just a few counts. The V gene is TRBV5-6, the J gene TRBJ2-1, with 10 bases aligning to TRBD2. After removal of 6 bases from V and 5 bases from J, the junction contained 5 bases not matched to a gene. This CDR3 spans 14 amino acids. CDR1 is SGHDT, CDR2 YYEEEE, per germline. CDR3 sequence (DNA): TGTGCCAGCATGGAGCGGGGGGGCAACAATGAGCAGTTCTTC. Its protein is CASMERGGNNEQFF.

This clonotype was seen repeatedly, ten times or more. The chain has TRBV5-5 and TRBJ2-5; no reliable D call. This CDR3 is built from 14 residues. Trimming stripped 1 base from V and 2 bases from J, with 9 bases between. Germline V gene lookup returns CDR1 SGHKS and CDR2 YYEKEE (reference sequence). The CDR3: CASSLPGLQETQYF. The CDR3 region has the DNA TGTGCCAGCAGCTTGCCCGGGCTTCAAGAGACCCAGTACTTC. The variable domain in full, completed from reference TRBV5-5 and TRBJ2-5, reads DAGVTQSPTHLIKTRGQQVTLRCSPISGHKSVSWYQQVLGQGPQFIFQYYEKEERGRGNFPDRFSARQFPNYSSELNVNALLLGDSALYLCASSLPGLQETQYFGPGTRLLVL.

This chain links TRBV20-1 with TRBJ2-2; D uncertain. The CDR3 totals 12 residues. Germline V gene lookup returns CDR1 DFQATT and CDR2 SNEGSKA (reference sequence). V lost 3 bases and J lost 3, with 5 bases in between. The CDR3 sequence: CSASVYTGELFF. The CDR3, as DNA: TGCAGTGCTAGTGTGTACACCGGGGAGCTGTTTTTT.

The V gene is TRBV23-1, the J gene TRBJ2-1; 9 bases align to TRBD1. TRBV23-1 is reported as an ORF; its role is uncertain. The CDR3 loop spans 16 amino acids. With V trimmed by 0 bases and J by 6 bases, 6 bases remained unmatched. The CDR3 is CASSQSNRGPSNEQFF. CDR3 DNA: TGCGCCAGCAGTCAATCGAACAGGGGGCCAAGCAATGAGCAGTTCTTC.

The chain carries TRBV5-1 and TRBJ2-7; TRBD1 or TRBD2 may be the D gene (6 bases each). CDR1 SGHRS and CDR2 YFSETQ come from the germline V gene. The CDR3 covers 18 residues. V was cut by 3 bases and J by 3 bases, with 25 bases left in between. In DNA form, the CDR3 reads TGCGCCAGCAGCTGGTCGTTTTCTTTTGCGGGACACATCTACGAGCAGTACTTC. Its translation: CASSWSFSFAGHIYEQYF. The full variable domain, in which reference TRBV5-1 and TRBJ2-7 provide the parts outside the CDR3, is KAGVTQTPRYLIKTRGQQVTLSCSPISGHRSVSWYQQTPGQGLQFLFEYFSETQRNKGNFPGRFSGRQFSNSRSEMNVSTLELGDSALYLCASSWSFSFAGHIYEQYFGPGTRLTVT.

This sequence joins TRBV7-6 and TRBJ2-1, with TRBD2 as a possible D gene (6 bases). Germline V gives CDR1 SGHVS, CDR2 FNYEAQ. The CDR3 consists of 16 residues. V shed 3 bases and J shed 0 bases, with 12 bases lying between them. The CDR3 protein is CASSFRDSSSYNEQFF. Written as DNA, the CDR3 is TGTGCCAGCAGCTTCCGGGACTCAAGCTCCTACAATGAGCAGTTCTTC. The full variable domain, rest sourced from reference TRBV7-6 and TRBJ2-1, is GAGVSQSPRYKVTKRGQDVALRCDPISGHVSLYWYRQALGQGPEFLTYFNYEAQQDKSGLPNDRFSAERPEGSISTLTIQRTEQRDSAMYRCASSFRDSSSYNEQFFGPGTRLTVL.

The chain links TRBV28 to TRBJ2-5; D unclear. V gave up 6 bases and J gave up 5 bases, with 10 bases separating them. Germline CDR1 reads MDHEN; CDR2 reads SYDVKM. CDR3 length: 12 residues. CDR3 bases: TGTGCCAGCAGCACAGATTCTGAGACCCAGTACTTC. Translated: CASSTDSETQYF. The entire variable domain, with the rest obtained from reference TRBV28 and TRBJ2-5, is as follows: DVKVTQSSRYLVKRTGEKVFLECVQDMDHENMFWYRQDPGLGLRLIYFSYDVKMKEKGDIPEGYSVSREKKERFSLILESASTNQTSMYLCASSTDSETQYFGPGTRLLVL.

This chain links TRBV5-1 with TRBJ2-1; maybe TRBD1 (6 bases). CDR1 is SGHRS, CDR2 YFSETQ, per germline. The CDR3 has 14 amino acids. The V and J ends lost 0 bases and 8 bases respectively, with 12 bases between them. The CDR3: CASSLEQGVYEQFF. CDR3 sequence (DNA): TGCGCCAGCAGCTTGGAACAGGGAGTATATGAGCAGTTCTTC.

The chain is built from TRBV14 and TRBJ2-1; 8 bases align to TRBD2. The J segment lost 10 bases and the V segment lost 1 base, leaving 3 bases of the junction unmatched. The CDR3 has 13 residues. Germline V lookup: CDR1 SGHDN, CDR2 FVKESK. The CDR3 DNA reads as TGTGCCAGCAGCCAAGGGATAGCGGGGGAGCAGTTCTTC. Amino acids: CASSQGIAGEQFF.

The V call is TRBV24-1, the J call TRBJ2-6; 10 bases line up with TRBD1. The germline CDR1 and CDR2 sequences are KGHDR and SFDVKD. Trimming at V came to 3 bases and at J to 4 bases, leaving 8 bases not matched to a gene. This CDR3 has 18 residues. CDR3 residues: CATSDTGTGVAGANVLTF. CDR3 nucleotides: TGTGCCACCAGTGATACCGGGACAGGGGTTGCCGGGGCCAACGTCCTGACTTTC.

There are a few counts of this clonotype. The chain employs TRBV6-4 and TRBJ2-1, with D tentatively TRBD1 or TRBD2 (5 bases each). V was clipped by 3 bases and J by 2 bases, with 17 bases between them. The CDR3 has 17 residues. Germline V gene data show CDR1 as MRHNA and CDR2 as SNTAGT. Here the CDR3 DNA reads TGTGCCAGCAGTGAAGAGGGAATAGTGGGGGCCTACAATGAGCAGTTCTTC. Protein product: CASSEEGIVGAYNEQFF.

This clonotype has a handful of counts. The chain uses TRBV27 and TRBJ2-1; 11 bases map to TRBD2. The CDR3 consists of 16 residues. Germline V gives CDR1 MNHEY, CDR2 SMNVEV (reference sequence). V was clipped by 4 bases and J by 10 bases; unmatched bases: 12. The CDR3 spells CASSSSSGRTPREQFF. CDR3 sequence (DNA): TGTGCCAGCAGTTCGTCTAGCGGGAGGACCCCACGGGAGCAGTTCTTC.

This clonotype was counted only a few times. This chain links TRBV5-1 with TRBJ2-3; D possibly corresponds to TRBD2 (5 bases). From germline, CDR1 is SGHRS and CDR2 YFSETQ. Trimming shortened V by 1 base and J by 2 bases, and 17 bases separated the two germline ends. The CDR3 has 17 residues. The CDR3 sequence is CASSLRGAGWTTDTQYF. The CDR3 DNA follows: TGCGCCAGCAGCTTGCGGGGAGCCGGGTGGACCACAGATACGCAGTATTTT.

The V call is TRBV12-3 or TRBV12-4, the J call TRBJ2-5; 7 bases fit TRBD2. The junction had 7 bases not matched to a gene; V was cut back by 5 bases and J by 4 bases. This CDR3 has 14 amino acids. The CDR3: CASSPQGGPETQYF. CDR3 in DNA: TGTGCCAGCAGTCCCCAGGGAGGGCCAGAGACCCAGTACTTC.

The rearrangement uses TRBV6-2 or TRBV6-3 and TRBJ2-7; TRBD1 is a possible D gene (8 bases). Looked up from germline, CDR1 is MNHEY and CDR2 is SVGEGT. Trimming took off 6 bases at V and 6 bases at J, with 18 bases between the two ends. The CDR3 is made up of 14 amino acids. The CDR3 sequence is CASRSRQGRGEQYF. The CDR3 coding sequence is TGTGCCAGCAGGTCTCGACAGGGGAGGGGCGAGCAGTACTTC.

The gene calls are TRBV6-1 and TRBJ1-1; 7 bases align to TRBD1. The ends lost 5 bases at V and 4 bases at J; junction bases unmatched: 7. Germline V gives CDR1 MNHNS, CDR2 SASEGT. This CDR3 is built from 14 residues. This CDR3 is CASSKGAPVTEAFF. The CDR3 DNA reads as TGTGCCAGCAGTAAGGGGGCCCCGGTCACTGAAGCTTTCTTT.

With respect to this clonotype: At one boundary the junction diverges from the germline segment, which might be a read error. The rearrangement links TRBV3-1 to TRBJ2-4; 7 bases map to TRBD2. CDR1 and CDR2 (germline): LGHDT, YNNKEL (reference sequence). The CDR3 covers 13 residues. CDR3 protein: CASSQDGGSGRNF. The DNA for the CDR3 is TGTGCCAGCAGCCAAGATGGCGGCTCCGGGAGGAACTTC. The variable domain in full, completed from reference TRBV3-1 and TRBJ2-4, reads DTAVSQTPKYLVTQMGNDKSIKCEQNLGHDTMYWYKQDSKKFLKIMFSYNNKELIINETVPNRFSPKSPDKAHLNLHINSLELGDSAVYFCASSQDGGSGRNFGAGTRLSVL.